This TCR beta chain was captured by sequencing in a study of OX40 agonist ivuxolimab in advanced cancers. Study-level information: Dose-escalation patients were diagnosed with hepatocellular carcinoma, melanoma, renal cell cancer or head and neck cancer. Among those enrolled, mean age was about 62 years (range roughly 20 to 80) and 75% to 85% were male. General study points: The study observed clonal expansion of CD4+ and CD8+ blood T cells by week 6 at 0.1 to 3.0 mg/kg.

The method was immunoSEQ multiplex PCR; TCRdb's version includes in-frame clones alone and lacks a portion of them. The sample has some 67,000 clones; over 70% are singletons. This CDR3 is 13 amino acids long. Germline loops: CDR1 SQVTM, CDR2 ANQGSEA. Trimming removed 3 bases at V and 3 bases at J, with 12 bases between. This clone appeared a single time. Its specificity is unknown. Enrollment shut out patients with autoimmune disease history or systemic immunosuppression. The gene calls are TRBV29-1 and TRBJ2-7; the D gene is possibly TRBD2 (6 bases). Material: CD4+ or CD8+ T cells sorted from blood, obtained in a trial of the OX40 agonist ivuxolimab. The clonotype comes from an adult with an advanced solid tumor such as melanoma, head and neck, liver or kidney cancer. CDR3 residues: CSVEAGSGYEQYF. CDR3 sequence (DNA): TGCAGCGTTGAGGCCGGGAGCGGCTACGAGCAGTACTTC.